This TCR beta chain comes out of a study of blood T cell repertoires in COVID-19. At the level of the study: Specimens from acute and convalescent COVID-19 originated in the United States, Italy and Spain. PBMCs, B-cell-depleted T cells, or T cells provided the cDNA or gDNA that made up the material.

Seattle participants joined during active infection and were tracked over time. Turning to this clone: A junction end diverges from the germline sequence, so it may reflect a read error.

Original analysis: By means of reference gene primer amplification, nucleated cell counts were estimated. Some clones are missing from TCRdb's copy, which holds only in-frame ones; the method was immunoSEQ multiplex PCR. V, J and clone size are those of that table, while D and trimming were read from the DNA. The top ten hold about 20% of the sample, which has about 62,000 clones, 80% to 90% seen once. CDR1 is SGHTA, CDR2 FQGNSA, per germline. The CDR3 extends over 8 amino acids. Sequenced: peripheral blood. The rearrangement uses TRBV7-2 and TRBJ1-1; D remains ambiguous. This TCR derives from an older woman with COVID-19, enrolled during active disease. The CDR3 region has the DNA TGTGCCAGCAGCTTAGTCCAGTTC. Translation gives CASSLVQF.